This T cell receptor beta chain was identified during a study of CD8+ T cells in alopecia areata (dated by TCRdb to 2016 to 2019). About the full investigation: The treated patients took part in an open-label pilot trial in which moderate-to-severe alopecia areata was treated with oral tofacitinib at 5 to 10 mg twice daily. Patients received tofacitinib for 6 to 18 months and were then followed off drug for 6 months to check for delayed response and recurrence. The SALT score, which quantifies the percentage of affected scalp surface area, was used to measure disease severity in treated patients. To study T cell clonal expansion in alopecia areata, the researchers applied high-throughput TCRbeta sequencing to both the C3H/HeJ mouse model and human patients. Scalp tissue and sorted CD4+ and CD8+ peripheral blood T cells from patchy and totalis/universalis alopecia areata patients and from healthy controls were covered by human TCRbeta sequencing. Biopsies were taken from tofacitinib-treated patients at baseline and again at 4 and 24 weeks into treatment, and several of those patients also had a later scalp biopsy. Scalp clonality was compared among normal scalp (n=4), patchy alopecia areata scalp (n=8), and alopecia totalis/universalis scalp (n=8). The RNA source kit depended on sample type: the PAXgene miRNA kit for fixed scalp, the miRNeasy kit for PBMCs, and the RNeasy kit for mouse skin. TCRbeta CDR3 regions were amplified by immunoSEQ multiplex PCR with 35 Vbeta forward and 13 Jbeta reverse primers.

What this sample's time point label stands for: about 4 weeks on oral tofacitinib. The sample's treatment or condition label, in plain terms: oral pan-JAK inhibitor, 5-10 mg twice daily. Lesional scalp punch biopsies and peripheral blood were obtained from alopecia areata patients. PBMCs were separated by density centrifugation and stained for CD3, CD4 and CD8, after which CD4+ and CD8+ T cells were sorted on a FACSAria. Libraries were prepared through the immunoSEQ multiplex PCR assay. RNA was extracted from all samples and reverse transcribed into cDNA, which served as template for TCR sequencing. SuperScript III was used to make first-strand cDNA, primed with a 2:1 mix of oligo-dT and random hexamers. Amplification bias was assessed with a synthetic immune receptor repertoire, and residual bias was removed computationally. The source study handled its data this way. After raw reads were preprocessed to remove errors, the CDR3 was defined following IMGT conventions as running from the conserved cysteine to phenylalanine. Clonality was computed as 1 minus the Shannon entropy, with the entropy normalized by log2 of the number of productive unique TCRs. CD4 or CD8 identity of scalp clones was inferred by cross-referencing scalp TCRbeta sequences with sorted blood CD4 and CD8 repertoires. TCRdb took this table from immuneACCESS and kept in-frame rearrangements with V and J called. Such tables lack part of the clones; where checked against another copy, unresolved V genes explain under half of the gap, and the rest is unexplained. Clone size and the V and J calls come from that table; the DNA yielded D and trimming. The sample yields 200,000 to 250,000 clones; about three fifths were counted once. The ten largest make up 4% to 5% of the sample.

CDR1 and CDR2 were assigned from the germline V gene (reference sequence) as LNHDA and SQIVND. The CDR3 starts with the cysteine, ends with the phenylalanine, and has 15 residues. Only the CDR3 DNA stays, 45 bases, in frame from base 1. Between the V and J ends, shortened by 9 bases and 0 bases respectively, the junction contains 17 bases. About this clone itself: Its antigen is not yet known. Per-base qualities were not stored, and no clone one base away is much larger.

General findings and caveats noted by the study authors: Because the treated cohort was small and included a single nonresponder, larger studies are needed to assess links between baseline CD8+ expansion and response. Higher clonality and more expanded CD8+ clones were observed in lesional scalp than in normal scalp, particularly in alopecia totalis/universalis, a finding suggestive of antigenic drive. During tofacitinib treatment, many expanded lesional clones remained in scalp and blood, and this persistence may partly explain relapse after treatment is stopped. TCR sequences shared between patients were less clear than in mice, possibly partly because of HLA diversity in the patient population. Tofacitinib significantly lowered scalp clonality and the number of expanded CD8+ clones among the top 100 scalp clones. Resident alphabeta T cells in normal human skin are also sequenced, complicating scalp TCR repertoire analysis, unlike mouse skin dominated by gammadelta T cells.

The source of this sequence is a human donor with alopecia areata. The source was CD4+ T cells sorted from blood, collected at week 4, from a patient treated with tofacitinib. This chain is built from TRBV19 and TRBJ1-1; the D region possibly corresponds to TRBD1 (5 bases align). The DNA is TGTGCCAGCCGACCGCTGGGGGACTTGAACACTGAAGCTTTCTTT. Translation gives CASRPLGDLNTEAFF.